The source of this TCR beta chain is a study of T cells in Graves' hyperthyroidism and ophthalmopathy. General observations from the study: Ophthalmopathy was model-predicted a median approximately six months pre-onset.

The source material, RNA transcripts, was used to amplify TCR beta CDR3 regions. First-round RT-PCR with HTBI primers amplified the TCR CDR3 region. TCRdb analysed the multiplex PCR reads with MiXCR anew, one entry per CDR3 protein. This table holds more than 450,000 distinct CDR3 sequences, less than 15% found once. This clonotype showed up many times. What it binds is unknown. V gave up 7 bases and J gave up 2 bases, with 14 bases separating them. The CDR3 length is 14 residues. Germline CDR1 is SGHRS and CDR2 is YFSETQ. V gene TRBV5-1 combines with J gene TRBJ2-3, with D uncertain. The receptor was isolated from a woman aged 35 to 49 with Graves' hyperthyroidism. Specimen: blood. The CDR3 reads CASSEPGPTDTQYF. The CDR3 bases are TGCGCCAGCTCGGAACCGGGTCCCACAGATACGCAGTATTTT.